The 23 T cell receptor beta chains reported below all come from one sample, sequenced in a study of CD8 T cells in ankylosing spondylitis. Broader study findings: Made up of eight highly homologous variants, a TCR beta motif appeared characteristic of ankylosing spondylitis blood.

TCRdb ran MiXCR on the 5' RACE reads and lists one entry per CDR3 protein. The sample has about 510,000 distinct CDR3 sequences; roughly 5.2% are singletons. No antigen has been assigned to these receptors. The sequenced material came from blood, either unsorted or a sorted T cell fraction (not recorded which). The origin of the receptors is a male donor with ankylosing spondylitis.

The CDR3 is CAISHGQGLNQPQHF. The CDR3, as DNA: TGTGCCATCAGCCATGGACAGGGCCTCAATCAGCCCCAGCATTTT. The V gene is TRBV10-3, the J gene TRBJ1-5, with 8 nucleotides matching TRBD1. Germline lookup yields CDR1 ENHRY and CDR2 SYGVKD. This CDR3 is built from 15 residues. The trim removed 6 bases at V and 3 bases at J, leaving 7 bases unmatched.

This clonotype occurred many times. The rearrangement joins TRBV20-1 to TRBJ2-7; D is possibly TRBD2 (5 bases). In germline, CDR1 is DFQATT, CDR2 SNEGSKA (reference sequence). This CDR3 has 11 amino acids. Trimming removed 2 bases from V and 7 bases from J, with 9 bases in between. The CDR3 is CSARSSGEQYF. Written as DNA, the CDR3 is TGCAGTGCTAGATCCTCGGGGGAGCAGTACTTC.

The rearrangement joins TRBV5-6 to TRBJ1-1, with D unclear. CDR1 and CDR2 (germline): SGHDT, YYEEEE. Between the trimmed V and J ends, which lost 2 bases and 5 bases, there was a span of 10 bases. This CDR3 contains 13 residues. CDR3 DNA sequence: TGTGCCAGCAGCTTTTATTTAGGGACTGAAGCTTTCTTT. Amino acids: CASSFYLGTEAFF.

This clonotype was counted many times. For the CDR3, the DNA is TGCGCCAGCAGCCAGATGGGACAGACAGATACGCAGTATTTT. It codes for CASSQMGQTDTQYF. The chain employs TRBV4-3 and TRBJ2-3; TRBD1 matches 7 bases. Germline assignment: CDR1 LGHNA and CDR2 YSLEER. The CDR3 totals 14 residues. The V gene end was trimmed by 3 bases and the J gene end by 3 bases; junction bases not matched to a gene: 3.

This clonotype was counted ten times or more. The chain joins TRBV18 to TRBJ2-3; 7 bases fit TRBD2. V shed 4 bases and J 6 bases; nucleotides not matched to a gene: 7. The CDR3 covers 14 residues. Germline loops: CDR1 KGHSH, CDR2 LQKENI. The CDR3: CASSLGLGEDTQYF. The CDR3 bases are TGTGCCAGCTCACTTGGACTAGGGGAGGATACGCAGTATTTT.

This clonotype showed up many times. The chain carries TRBV20-1 and TRBJ2-7, with TRBD2 matching over 12 bases. There are 14 residues in the CDR3. The germline gives CDR1 DFQATT, CDR2 SNEGSKA (reference sequence). V lost 5 bases and J lost 4; bases outside the gene matches: 6. The CDR3 reads CSAQTSGRRYEQYF. CDR3 in DNA: TGCAGTGCTCAGACTAGCGGGAGAAGGTACGAGCAGTACTTC.

This clonotype appeared many times. The chain couples TRBV5-1 to TRBJ2-2; D might be TRBD1 (6 bases). This CDR3 spans 14 amino acids. V lost 1 base, J lost 7 bases, and 11 bases lay in between. The germline gives CDR1 SGHRS, CDR2 YFSETQ. The CDR3 reads CASSLSRGNGELFF. CDR3 sequence (DNA): TGCGCCAGCAGCTTGTCCAGGGGTAACGGGGAGCTGTTTTTT.

The chain employs TRBV4-2 and TRBJ2-1, with a possible D match to TRBD1 (5 bases). Trimming shortened V by 4 bases and J by 8 bases, and 12 bases separated the two germline ends. CDR1 is LGHNA, CDR2 YNFKEQ, per germline. This CDR3 comprises 13 residues. The CDR3 here is CASSPKGVYEQFF. The CDR3 DNA reads TGTGCCAGCAGCCCAAAAGGGGTGTATGAGCAGTTCTTC.

This clonotype appeared many times. This chain links TRBV5-1 with TRBJ2-4; D may correspond to TRBD1 or TRBD2 (6 bases each). CDR1 and CDR2 (germline): SGHRS, YFSETQ. CDR3 length: 15 residues. V lost 6 bases and J lost 3, with 16 bases in between. The DNA of the CDR3 is TGCGCCAGCAACCCGGGGGCCGACGTCAAAAACATTCAGTACTTC. It is translated as CASNPGADVKNIQYF.

This clonotype was recorded many times. This chain connects TRBV7-9 to TRBJ2-3; D uncertain. V was clipped by 0 bases and J by 4 bases, with 11 bases between them. CDR1 SEHNR and CDR2 FQNEAQ come from the germline V gene (reference sequence). This CDR3 comprises 15 residues. The CDR3 bases are TGTGCCAGCAGCTTAGCAAGGGTCCGCGCAGATACGCAGTATTTT. It encodes CASSLARVRADTQYF.

This clonotype was recorded a few times. The J gene is TRBJ2-6, the V gene TRBV2; 8 positions match TRBD1. This CDR3 spans 12 amino acids. CDR1 and CDR2 from the germline V gene are SNHLY and FYNNEI. The junction had 6 bases not matched to a gene; V was cut back by 7 bases and J by 13 bases. CDR3 sequence: CASTPGTGVLTF. The CDR3 region has the DNA TGTGCCAGCACACCGGGGACAGGAGTCCTGACTTTC.

The CDR3 is CASSPQAPYEQYF. CDR3 in DNA: TGTGCCAGCAGTCCGCAGGCCCCCTACGAGCAGTACTTC. The chain is built from TRBV28 and TRBJ2-7; D is undetermined. The CDR3 loop spans 13 amino acids. Germline V gives CDR1 MDHEN, CDR2 SYDVKM. Trimming took 5 bases from V and 2 from J, leaving 10 bases between them.

This clonotype was observed a few times. J is TRBJ2-7 and V is TRBV6-1, with D perhaps matching TRBD1 (6 bases). V was pared by 3 bases and J by 4 bases, with 19 bases between. The CDR3 is made up of 16 amino acids. Germline CDR1 MNHNS, CDR2 SASEGT. The CDR3 nucleotides are TGTGCCAGCAGTGATGATACGGGACAAAGCTATTACGAGCAGTACTTC. Its protein is CASSDDTGQSYYEQYF.

This clonotype was seen repeatedly, ten times or more. J is TRBJ1-5 and V is TRBV4-3, with TRBD1 identical over 9 bases. Germline lookup yields CDR1 LGHNA and CDR2 YSLEER. The CDR3 covers 14 residues. V was clipped by 3 bases and J by 11 bases; unmatched bases: 8. The CDR3 DNA reads as TGCGCCAGCAGCCAGGAGTCCCGGACAGGGGCCCAGCATTTT. This translates into CASSQESRTGAQHF.

J is TRBJ2-1 and V is TRBV28; the D is unclear. V lost 6 bases and J lost 2, with 8 bases in between. Germline loops: CDR1 MDHEN, CDR2 SYDVKM. The CDR3 is 13 amino acids. The chain's CDR3 is CASRTRTYNEQFF. In DNA, the CDR3 is TGTGCCAGCAGAACGAGGACCTACAATGAGCAGTTCTTC.

This clonotype was recorded many times. The J gene is TRBJ1-2, the V gene TRBV5-6; 8 nucleotides agree with TRBD1. The germline V gene encodes CDR1 SGHDT and CDR2 YYEEEE. There are 13 residues in the CDR3. Trimming took 2 bases from V and 8 from J; bases not matched to a gene: 5. In nucleotides, the CDR3 is TGTGCCAGCAGCTTCGTGGGACAGGAGGGCTACACCTTC. It translates to CASSFVGQEGYTF.

The V and J genes are TRBV6-5 and TRBJ2-1; D is possibly TRBD2 (7 bases). The CDR3 is made up of 15 amino acids. The germline gives CDR1 MNHEY, CDR2 SVGAGI. The V and J ends lost 0 bases and 8 bases respectively, with 14 bases between them. The chain's CDR3 is CASSYSGGRFDEQFF. The CDR3 bases are TGTGCCAGCAGTTACTCGGGGGGGCGCTTCGATGAGCAGTTCTTC.

This clonotype was seen a handful of times. This chain links TRBV18 with TRBJ1-2; TRBD1 aligns across 7 bases. Per the germline V gene, CDR1 is KGHSH and CDR2 is LQKENI. J lost 3 bases, V lost 6 bases, and 4 bases had no gene match. The CDR3 length is 13 residues. The CDR3 sequence is CASSYRGDYGYTF. Here the CDR3 DNA reads TGTGCCAGCTCGTACAGGGGAGACTATGGCTACACCTTC.

The V call is TRBV28, the J call TRBJ2-1; no clear D gene. The germline CDR1 and CDR2 sequences are MDHEN and SYDVKM. The CDR3 consists of 13 residues. V lost 3 bases and J 9 bases, leaving 12 bases between the germline ends. The CDR3 region has the DNA TGTGCCAGCAGTTTCCTTCCTCGGGCTGAGCAGTTCTTC. Translating gives CASSFLPRAEQFF.

In this sample, this clonotype turned up many times. The chain employs TRBV6-5 and TRBJ2-1; 7 bases fit TRBD1. The V gene end was trimmed by 5 bases and the J gene end by 6 bases; junction bases not matched to a gene: 4. CDR1 is MNHEY and CDR2 is SVGAGI in the germline V gene. The CDR3 is made up of 13 amino acids. CDR3 amino acids: CASSNDRANEQFF. For the CDR3, the DNA is TGTGCCAGCAGTAACGACAGGGCCAATGAGCAGTTCTTC.

In its sample, this clonotype was seen many times. V gene TRBV20-1 combines with J gene TRBJ2-1; 7 bases map to TRBD1. V dropped 1 base and J dropped 9; count of bases not matched to a gene: 9. The germline V gene has CDR1 DFQATT and CDR2 SNEGSKA (reference sequence). The CDR3 runs to 14 residues. CDR3: CSARGGDRAPEQFF. The CDR3 bases are TGCAGTGCTAGAGGGGGCGACAGGGCCCCTGAGCAGTTCTTC.

This clonotype was recorded many times. The chain links TRBV7-8 to TRBJ2-3; no clear D. CDR1 is SGHVS, CDR2 FQNEAQ, per germline. Between the trimmed V and J ends, which lost 6 bases and 0 bases, there was a span of 16 bases. CDR3 length equals 16 residues. The CDR3: CASRSKWTASTDTQYF. CDR3 sequence (DNA): TGTGCCAGCAGGTCTAAATGGACCGCCAGCACAGATACGCAGTATTTT.

This clonotype has at least ten counts. The V gene is TRBV4-2, the J gene TRBJ1-2; 11 positions match TRBD1. This CDR3 has 15 residues. Germline lookup yields CDR1 LGHNA and CDR2 YNFKEQ. V was pared by 2 bases and J by 6 bases, with 5 bases of the junction left unmatched. DNA of the CDR3: TGTGCCAGCAGCCAATTACCGGGACAGGGGGATGGCTACACCTTC. Protein sequence: CASSQLPGQGDGYTF.